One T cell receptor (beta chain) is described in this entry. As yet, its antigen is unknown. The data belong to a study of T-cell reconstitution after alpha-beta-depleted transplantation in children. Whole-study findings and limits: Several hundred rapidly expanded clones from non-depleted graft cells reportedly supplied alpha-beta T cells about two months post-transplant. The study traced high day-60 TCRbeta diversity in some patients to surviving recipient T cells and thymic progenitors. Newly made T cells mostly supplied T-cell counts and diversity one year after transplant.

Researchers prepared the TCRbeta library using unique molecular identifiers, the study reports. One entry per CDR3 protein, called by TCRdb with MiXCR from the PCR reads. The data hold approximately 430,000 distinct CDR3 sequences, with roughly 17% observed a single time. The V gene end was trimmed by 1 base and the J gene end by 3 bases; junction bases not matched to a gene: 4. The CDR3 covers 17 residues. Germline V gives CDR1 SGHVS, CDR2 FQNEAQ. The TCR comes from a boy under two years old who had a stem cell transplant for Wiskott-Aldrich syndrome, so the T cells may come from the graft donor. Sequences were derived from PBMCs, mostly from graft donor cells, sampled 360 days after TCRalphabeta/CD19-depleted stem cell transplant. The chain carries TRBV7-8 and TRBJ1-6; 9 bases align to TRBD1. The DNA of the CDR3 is TGTGCCAGCAGCTTAGGGACAGGGGTCTTCTATAATTCACCCCTCCACTTT. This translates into CASSLGTGVFYNSPLHF.